The present TCR beta chain was sequenced within a study of human T cells and chemical hapten exposure. Study background: Mostly female, the patients presented with alopecia areata, totalis or universalis. Notes on the study in general: Significantly more large CDR3 similarity clusters arose among expanded TCRs than among controls.

MiXCR, applied by TCRdb to the RACE reads, yields one record per CDR3 protein. The data contain 90,000 to 110,000 distinct CDR3 sequences, roughly 10% of them singletons. With regard to this clonotype: Antigen specificity is unknown.

The junction had 4 bases not matched to a gene; V was cut back by 6 bases and J by 4 bases. The CDR3 contains 13 residues. Time point given: patch test 2, 6 weeks after DPC sensitization. Regarding treatment: therapeutic diphenylcyclopropenone sensitization with weekly scalp DPC. Only after blood had been drawn was each patch test applied. The J gene is TRBJ1-2, the V gene TRBV12-3 or TRBV12-4; 8 bases align to TRBD1. The input for sequencing was whole blood, taken in connection with sensitization to the hapten diphenylcyclopropenone (DPC). The clonotype was recovered from a middle-aged woman with alopecia areata. Some clones in this sample may be carry-over from other donors' samples. CDR3 sequence reads: CASSPTGGYGYTF. In DNA form, the CDR3 reads TGTGCCAGCAGCCCTACAGGGGGCTATGGCTACACCTTC.